This T cell receptor (beta chain) was observed in a study of cytomegalovirus exposure and HLA in healthy donors. Overall study findings and caveats: Researchers reportedly found TCR beta sequences accurately predicted most subjects' HLA-A and HLA-B alleles.

As to this clone: What it recognizes is unknown.

Among the donors, all were healthy bone marrow donors. With 60 Vbeta and 13 Jbeta primers, the PCR was carried out. The authors' processing: Around 83 million unique TCR beta chains, roughly 11 million shared, were counted in a later analysis. TCRdb's copy holds only in-frame clones and misses some; the assay was immunoSEQ multiplex PCR. That table gives V, J and clone size, and the DNA gave D and trimming. The sample lists around 150,000 clones, roughly 85% occurring once. The origin of this receptor is a male donor in good health and CMV-seronegative. Specimen: PBMCs.

CDR3 loop: CASRPSGGRETQYF. The CDR3 DNA reads as TGTGCCAGCAGGCCTAGCGGGGGAAGGGAGACCCAGTACTTC. The V call is TRBV28, the J call TRBJ2-5; TRBD2 aligns across 10 bases. V shed 6 bases and J 5 bases; nucleotides not matched to a gene: 6. Germline V CDR1 and CDR2: MDHEN, SYDVKM. The CDR3 runs 14 residues. The complete variable domain, with remaining parts taken from reference TRBV28 and TRBJ2-5, reads DVKVTQSSRYLVKRTGEKVFLECVQDMDHENMFWYRQDPGLGLRLIYFSYDVKMKEKGDIPEGYSVSREKKERFSLILESASTNQTSMYLCASRPSGGRETQYFGPGTRLLVL.